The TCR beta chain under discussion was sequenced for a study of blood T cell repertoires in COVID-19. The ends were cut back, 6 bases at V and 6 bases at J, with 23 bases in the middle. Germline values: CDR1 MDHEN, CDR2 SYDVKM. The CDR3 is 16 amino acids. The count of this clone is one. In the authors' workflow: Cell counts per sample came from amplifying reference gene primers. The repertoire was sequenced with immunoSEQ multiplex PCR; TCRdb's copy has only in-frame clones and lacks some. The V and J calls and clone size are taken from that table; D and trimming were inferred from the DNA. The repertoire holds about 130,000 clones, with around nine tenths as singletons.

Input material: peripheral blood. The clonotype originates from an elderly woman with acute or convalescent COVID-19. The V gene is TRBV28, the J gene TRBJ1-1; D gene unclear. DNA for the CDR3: TGTGCCAGCAGGCAAGAACCCGGGAGCTGGACTCCTGAAGCTTTCTTT. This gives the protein CASRQEPGSWTPEAFF. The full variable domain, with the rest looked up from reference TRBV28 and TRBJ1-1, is DVKVTQSSRYLVKRTGEKVFLECVQDMDHENMFWYRQDPGLGLRLIYFSYDVKMKEKGDIPEGYSVSREKKERFSLILESASTNQTSMYLCASRQEPGSWTPEAFFGQGTRLTVV.